This T cell receptor (beta chain) was captured in a study of OX40 agonist ivuxolimab in advanced cancers. The overall study: Participants, 80% to 90% male, averaged around 60 years of age, ranging from 23 to 79. General study results and limits: Partial responders receiving 0.1-3.0 mg/kg showed among the lowest clonal expansion.

With respect to this clone: No antigen is known for it.

Germline CDR1 reads MNHEY; CDR2 reads SVGAGI. This CDR3 is 15 amino acids long. The trim removed 7 bases at V and 7 bases at J, leaving 14 bases unmatched. Individuals having autoimmune disease history or systemic immunosuppression were not enrolled. Clones were sequenced by immunoSEQ multiplex PCR, and TCRdb holds only the in-frame ones, with some missing. The repertoire holds 36,000 or so clones, with about 85% as singletons. The TCR originated in an adult with an advanced solid tumor such as melanoma, head and neck, liver or kidney cancer. Material: CD4+ or CD8+ T cells sorted from blood, obtained in a trial of the OX40 agonist ivuxolimab. The chain is built from TRBV6-5 and TRBJ1-2; the match to TRBD1 covers 8 bases. CDR3 bases: TGTGCCAGCATCAAAAGTGGTCAGGGGGCTGGTGGCTACACCTTC. Translating it yields CASIKSGQGAGGYTF.